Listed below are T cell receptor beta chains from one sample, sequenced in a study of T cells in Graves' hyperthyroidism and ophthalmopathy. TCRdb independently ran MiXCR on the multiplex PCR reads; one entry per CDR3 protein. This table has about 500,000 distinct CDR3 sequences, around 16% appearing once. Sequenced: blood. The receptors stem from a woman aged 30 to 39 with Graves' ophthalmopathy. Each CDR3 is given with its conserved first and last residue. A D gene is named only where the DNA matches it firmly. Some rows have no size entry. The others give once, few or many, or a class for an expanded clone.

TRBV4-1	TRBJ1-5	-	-	TGCGCCAGCAGCCATTTTGAGGGGAATCAGCCCCAGCATTTT	CASSHFEGNQPQHF
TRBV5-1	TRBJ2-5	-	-	TGCGCCAGCAGCGTTGGTGACCACCCTCAAGAGACCCAGTACTTC	CASSVGDHPQETQYF
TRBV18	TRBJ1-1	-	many	TGTGCCAGCTCACCACCTACAGGGATGAACACTGAAGCTTTCTTT	CASSPPTGMNTEAFF
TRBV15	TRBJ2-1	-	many	TGTGCCACCAGCAGAGTTTTGAGGGGGGGAAACAATGAGCAGTTCTTC	CATSRVLRGGNNEQFF
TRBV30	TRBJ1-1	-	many	TGTGCCTGGAGTCGAGTGATCACTGAAGCTTTCTTT	CAWSRVITEAFF
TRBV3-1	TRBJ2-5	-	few	TGTGCCAGCAGCCAAGAGGTTGGAGAATACCAAGAGACCCAGTACTTC	CASSQEVGEYQETQYF
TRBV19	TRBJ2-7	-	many	TGTGCCAGTAGTACTGAGCAGGGTCACTACGAGCAGTACTTC	CASSTEQGHYEQYF
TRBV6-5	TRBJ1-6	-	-	TGTGCCAGCAGTTACGACGGGGGCCCACCCCTCCACTTT	CASSYDGGPPLHF
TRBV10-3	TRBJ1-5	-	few	TGTGCCATCAGGGGAATAGGGAGGAATCAGCCCCAGCATTTT	CAIRGIGRNQPQHF
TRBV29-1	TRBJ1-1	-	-	TGCAGCACCAATCAGGGAGGGGCCACTGAAGCTTTCTTT	CSTNQGGATEAFF
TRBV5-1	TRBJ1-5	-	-	TGCGCCAGCAGCCAAGAATTGGGTAACAGCGCTCAGCCCCAGCATTTT	CASSQELGNSAQPQHF
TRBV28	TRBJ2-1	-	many	TGTGCCAGCAGTTTCGAGGGTGCGCGCAATGAGCAGTTCTTC	CASSFEGARNEQFF
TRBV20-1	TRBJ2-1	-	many	TGCAGCGCCCCCCCCCCTAGATACAATGAGCAGTTCTTC	CSAPPPRYNEQFF
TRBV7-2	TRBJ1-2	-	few	TGTGCCAGCAGCGCTATGGGGGGGTGGTATGGCTACACCTTC	CASSAMGGWYGYTF
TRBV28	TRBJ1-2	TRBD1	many	TGTGCCAGCAGCTCGGCAGTGGGACAGGGCTTTGGTGGCTACACCTTC	CASSSAVGQGFGGYTF
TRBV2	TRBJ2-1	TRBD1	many	TGTGCCAGCAGGGGACAGGGAAACAATGAGCAGTTCTTC	CASRGQGNNEQFF
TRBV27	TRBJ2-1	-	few	TGTGCCAGCAGTTCACCTAGGGTGTTGAGCTCCTACAATGAGCAGTTCTTC	CASSSPRVLSSYNEQFF
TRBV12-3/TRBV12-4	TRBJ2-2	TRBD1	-	TGTGCCAGCAGTTTTTTAACAGGGGGTGGCGTCACCGGGGAGCTGTTTTTT	CASSFLTGGGVTGELFF
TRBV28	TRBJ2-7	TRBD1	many	TGTGCCAGCACCACTGGGACAGCCCTAAGACCTTACGAGCAGTACTTC	CASTTGTALRPYEQYF
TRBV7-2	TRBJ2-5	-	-	TGTGCCAGCAGCCCCATCGGCGGAGAGACCCAGTACTTC	CASSPIGGETQYF
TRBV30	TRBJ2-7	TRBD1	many	TGTGCCTTGAGAGGGACCCGGGACAGGATTTACGAGCAGTACTTC	CALRGTRDRIYEQYF
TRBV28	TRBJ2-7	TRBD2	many	TGTGCCAGCACCCCGGGGGGACTAGCGGACATCTACGAGCAGTACTTC	CASTPGGLADIYEQYF
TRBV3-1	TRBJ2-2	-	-	TGTGCCAGCAGCCAAGAGGGGTCGGGGCCCGGGGAGCTGTTTTTT	CASSQEGSGPGELFF
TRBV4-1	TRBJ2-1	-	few	TGCGCCAGCAGCCAAGGGCTAGATTACAATGAGCAGTTCTTC	CASSQGLDYNEQFF
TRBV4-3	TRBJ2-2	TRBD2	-	TGCGCCAGCAGCCAAGTCCCCCTACTAGCGGGCCTTACCGGGGAGCTGTTTTTT	CASSQVPLLAGLTGELFF
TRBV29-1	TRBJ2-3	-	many	TGCAGCGTTGAAGAAGGGCCAGGGGATACGCAGTATTTT	CSVEEGPGDTQYF
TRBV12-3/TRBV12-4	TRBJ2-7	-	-	TGTGCCAGCAGCTTGTCTCTAGGTTACGAGCAGTACTTC	CASSLSLGYEQYF